Shown below are 12 T cell receptor beta chains from a single sample sequenced in a study of response to subunit inactivated influenza vaccine (dated by TCRdb to the late 2010s). Preparation of the library involved RT-PCR. Instrument on record: Illumina HiSeq 2500. The public reads were run again by TCRdb, first through fastp at Q25 and then through MiXCR, and only productive beta chains were kept. All rows with the same CDR3 protein become a single entry with the most common DNA and genes. Present in this sample are approximately 680,000 distinct CDR3 sequences, 15% to 19% of which were seen just once. Of the sample, 11% is held by the ten largest clones. The sample consisted of PBMCs from blood, taken 12 days after vaccination. All receptors come from a man aged 45-65 years who received an inactivated influenza vaccine. Donor details come from another sample of the same person, matched by shared clones.

The chain carries TRBV5-4 and TRBJ2-5; D perhaps matches TRBD1 (6 bases). From germline, CDR1 is SGHNT and CDR2 YYREEE (reference sequence). The length of the CDR3 is 14 residues. The germline V and J ends were trimmed by 0 bases and 4 bases, with 10 bases remaining between them. CDR3 nucleotide sequence: TGTGCCAGCAGCTTGGACAGGGCACCAGAGACCCAGTACTTC. Translating gives CASSLDRAPETQYF.

This chain connects TRBV27 to TRBJ2-3; 10 bases are shared with TRBD2. This CDR3 contains 18 residues. Germline V gene data show CDR1 as MNHEY and CDR2 as SMNVEV (reference sequence). With 5 bases clipped from V and 2 bases from J, the junction kept 13 bases outside the gene matches. CDR3 coding DNA: TGTGCCAGCAGTCGTCAAGCGGGAGGGGCTGGGTTCACAGATACGCAGTATTTT. Residues: CASSRQAGGAGFTDTQYF.

The chain employs TRBV20-1 and TRBJ2-3; no definite D call. CDR3 length: 16 residues. The germline V gene encodes CDR1 DFQATT and CDR2 SNEGSKA (reference sequence). The germline V and J ends were trimmed by 0 bases and 0 bases, with 13 bases remaining between them. CDR3 in amino acids: CSARDGLRYSTDTQYF. CDR3 DNA sequence: TGCAGTGCTAGAGATGGGTTACGGTACAGCACAGATACGCAGTATTTT.

This clonotype was seen only once. CDR3 in DNA: TGTGCCAGCAGTTTACATCTTCGGACAGGACCACAAGAGACCCAGTACTTC. It encodes CASSLHLRTGPQETQYF. The chain joins TRBV12-3 or TRBV12-4 to TRBJ2-5, with 7 bases fitting TRBD1. The CDR3 totals 17 residues. The trim removed 2 bases at V and 2 bases at J, leaving 11 bases unmatched.

This clonotype turned up a few times. The chain combines TRBV7-9 with TRBJ1-2; the D gene is possibly TRBD1 (6 bases). The CDR3 has 13 amino acids. V shed 6 bases and J shed 4 bases, with 12 bases lying between them. Germline V gene lookup returns CDR1 SEHNR and CDR2 FQNEAQ (reference sequence). The CDR3 region is CASSRRQVYGYTF. CDR3 bases: TGTGCCAGCAGTCGGAGACAGGTCTATGGCTACACCTTC.

This clonotype has a handful of counts. The rearrangement uses TRBV29-1 and TRBJ2-7; no clear D. Per the germline V gene, CDR1 is SQVTM and CDR2 is ANQGSEA. CDR3 length: 14 residues. Trimming stripped 3 bases from V and 0 bases from J, with 12 bases between. The CDR3 is CSVETRLGSYEQYF. Written as DNA, the CDR3 is TGCAGCGTTGAGACCCGGTTGGGCTCCTACGAGCAGTACTTC.

The chain combines TRBV28 with TRBJ2-6, with D perhaps TRBD1 (6 bases). CDR3 size: 16 residues. The V and J ends lost 4 bases and 0 bases respectively, with 10 bases between them. In germline, CDR1 is MDHEN, CDR2 SYDVKM. The CDR3 region is CASSSTGHSGANVLTF. The CDR3 DNA is TGTGCCAGCAGTTCAACAGGGCACTCTGGGGCCAACGTCCTGACTTTC.

This clonotype was recorded a few times. The gene calls are TRBV4-3 and TRBJ1-1, with no clear D. Germline lookup yields CDR1 LGHNA and CDR2 YSLEER. Trimming took off 0 bases at V and 0 bases at J, with 8 bases between the two ends. CDR3 length: 15 residues. The CDR3 spells CASSQEDDLNTEAFF. CDR3 nucleotide sequence: TGCGCCAGCAGCCAAGAAGACGACTTGAACACTGAAGCTTTCTTT.

The chain links TRBV28 to TRBJ1-5, with 7 nucleotides matching TRBD1. The CDR3 length is 15 residues. The ends lost 4 bases at V and 7 bases at J; junction bases unmatched: 10. Germline CDR1 reads MDHEN; CDR2 reads SYDVKM. The CDR3 DNA reads as TGTGCCAGCAGTTACCCACAGGGGATGCTACAGCCCCAGCATTTT. Encoded protein: CASSYPQGMLQPQHF. The variable domain in full, with the rest retrieved from reference TRBV28 and TRBJ1-5, is DVKVTQSSRYLVKRTGEKVFLECVQDMDHENMFWYRQDPGLGLRLIYFSYDVKMKEKGDIPEGYSVSREKKERFSLILESASTNQTSMYLCASSYPQGMLQPQHFGDGTRLSIL.

The rearrangement joins TRBV4-3 to TRBJ2-3, with 7 bases matching TRBD2. This CDR3 region has 18 residues. CDR1 is LGHNA, CDR2 YSLEER, per germline. Losses at the gene ends were 3 bases for V and 5 bases for J; bases not matched to a gene: 17. CDR3 residues: CASSQASGGSLMGDTQYF. The CDR3 DNA is TGCGCCAGCAGCCAGGCCTCGGGCGGGAGTTTGATGGGAGATACGCAGTATTTT.

The sample holds a few counts of this clonotype. The chain combines TRBV18 with TRBJ2-2; TRBD2 is a possible D gene (6 bases). V lost 2 bases and J lost 2, with 9 bases in between. Germline V gene sequence: CDR1 KGHSH, CDR2 LQKENI. CDR3 length: 15 amino acids. The CDR3 is CASSPGGTNTGELFF. The DNA for the CDR3 is TGTGCCAGCTCACCAGGCGGGACTAACACCGGGGAGCTGTTTTTT.

This chain joins TRBV6-1 and TRBJ1-5; TRBD1 is a possible D gene (5 bases). Trimming took 5 bases from V and 0 from J, leaving 11 bases between them. This CDR3 contains 15 residues. Germline V lookup: CDR1 MNHNS, CDR2 SASEGT. The CDR3 here is CASSSVGASNQPQHF. DNA of the CDR3: TGTGCCAGCAGTAGCGTTGGGGCTAGCAATCAGCCCCAGCATTTT.